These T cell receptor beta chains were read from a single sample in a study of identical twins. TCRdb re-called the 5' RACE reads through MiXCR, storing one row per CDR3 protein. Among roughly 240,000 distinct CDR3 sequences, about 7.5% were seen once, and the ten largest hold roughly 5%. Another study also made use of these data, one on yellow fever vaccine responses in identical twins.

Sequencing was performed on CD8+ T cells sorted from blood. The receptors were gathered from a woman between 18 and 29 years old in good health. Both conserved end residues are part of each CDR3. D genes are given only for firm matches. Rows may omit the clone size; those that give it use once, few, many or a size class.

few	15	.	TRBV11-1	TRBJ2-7	CASSLSGGPTYEQYF	TGTGCCAGCAGCTTATCGGGGGGCCCAACCTACGAGCAGTACTTC
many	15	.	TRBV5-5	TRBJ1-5	CASSLDRFSNQPQHF	TGTGCCAGCAGCTTGGATAGGTTTAGCAATCAGCCCCAGCATTTT
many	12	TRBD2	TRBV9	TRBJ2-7	CASSFGGTEQYF	TGTGCCAGCAGCTTCGGGGGGACGGAGCAGTACTTC
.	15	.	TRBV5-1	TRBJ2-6	CASRRDNSGANVLTF	TGCGCCAGCAGACGAGACAACTCTGGGGCCAACGTCCTGACTTTC
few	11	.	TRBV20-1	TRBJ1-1	CSARGGPEAFF	TGCAGTGCTAGAGGAGGGCCTGAAGCTTTCTTT
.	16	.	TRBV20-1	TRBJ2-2	CSARDGKDTHTGELFF	TGCAGTGCTAGAGATGGGAAGGACACGCACACCGGGGAGCTGTTTTTT
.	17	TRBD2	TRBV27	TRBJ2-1	CASSLLRPAGGLGEQFF	TGTGCCAGCAGCCTTCTTCGTCCGGCGGGAGGGCTAGGTGAGCAGTTCTTC
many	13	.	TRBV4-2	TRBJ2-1	CASSQLLGDEQFF	TGTGCCAGCAGCCAACTTCTGGGAGATGAGCAGTTCTTC
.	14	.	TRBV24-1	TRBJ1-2	CATSTSGLDYGYTF	TGTGCCACCAGTACCAGTGGCTTGGACTATGGCTACACCTTC
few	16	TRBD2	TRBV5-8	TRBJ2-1	CASTPLGAGGYNEQFF	TGTGCCAGCACCCCTTTAGGTGCGGGGGGGTACAATGAGCAGTTCTTC
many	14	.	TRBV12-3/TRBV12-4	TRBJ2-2	CASSRGGVAGELFF	TGTGCCAGCAGCCGTGGTGGAGTCGCCGGGGAGCTGTTTTTT
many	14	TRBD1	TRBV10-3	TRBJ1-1	CATQGQGGNTEAFF	TGTGCCACCCAGGGACAGGGTGGTAACACTGAAGCTTTCTTT
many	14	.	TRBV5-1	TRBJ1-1	CASSLKGPNTEAFF	TGCGCCAGCAGCTTGAAGGGACCAAACACTGAAGCTTTCTTT
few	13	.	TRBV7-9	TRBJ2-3	CASSLALEDTQYF	TGTGCCAGCAGCTTAGCACTAGAAGATACGCAGTATTTT
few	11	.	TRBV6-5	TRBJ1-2	CASKQGSGYTF	TGTGCCAGCAAACAGGGCTCGGGCTACACCTTC
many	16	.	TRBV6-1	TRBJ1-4	CASRHTGTGGDEKLFF	TGTGCCAGCAGACACACAGGAACGGGAGGGGACGAAAAACTGTTTTTT
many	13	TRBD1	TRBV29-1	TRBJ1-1	CSVPAGGNTEAFF	TGCAGCGTGCCTGCAGGGGGGAACACTGAAGCTTTCTTT
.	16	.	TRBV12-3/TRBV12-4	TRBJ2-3	CASSLLATASTDTQYF	TGTGCCAGCAGTTTATTAGCGACAGCTTCCACAGATACGCAGTATTTT
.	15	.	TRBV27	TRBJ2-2	CASTRTAQFTGELFF	TGTGCCAGCACCCGGACAGCTCAATTTACCGGGGAGCTGTTTTTT
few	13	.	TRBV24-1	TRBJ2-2	CATSETGSGELFF	TGTGCCACCAGTGAAACAGGGTCTGGGGAGCTGTTTTTT
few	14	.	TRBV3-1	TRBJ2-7	CASSLLGEGYEQYF	TGTGCCAGCAGCCTCTTGGGGGAAGGCTACGAGCAGTACTTC
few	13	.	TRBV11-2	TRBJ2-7	CASSRSIGTEQYF	TGTGCCAGCAGCCGTAGTATCGGAACCGAGCAGTACTTC
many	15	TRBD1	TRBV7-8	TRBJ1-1	CASSSPSTGQTMTFF	TGTGCCAGCAGCTCCCCCTCTACGGGACAGACTATGACTTTCTTT
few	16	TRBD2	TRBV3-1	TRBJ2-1	CASSQVSGGNYNEQFF	TGTGCCAGCAGCCAAGTTAGCGGGGGTAACTACAATGAGCAGTTCTTC
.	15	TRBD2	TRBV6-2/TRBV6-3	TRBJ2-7	CASSARVAGPYEQYF	TGTGCCAGCAGCGCTCGGGTAGCGGGACCCTACGAGCAGTACTTC
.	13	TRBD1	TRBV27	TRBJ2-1	CASSFQGADEQFF	TGTGCCAGCAGTTTTCAGGGGGCTGATGAGCAGTTCTTC
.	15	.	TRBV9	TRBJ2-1	CASSVTSLAYNEQFF	TGTGCCAGCAGCGTAACTAGCTTAGCCTACAATGAGCAGTTCTTC
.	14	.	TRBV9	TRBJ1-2	CASSPGVPSYGYTF	TGTGCCAGCAGCCCCGGCGTTCCCTCCTATGGCTACACCTTC
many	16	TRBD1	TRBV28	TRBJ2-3	CASSSHGRTGTDTQYF	TGTGCCAGCAGTAGCCATGGTCGGACAGGTACAGATACGCAGTATTTT
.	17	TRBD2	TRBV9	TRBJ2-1	CASSPPVAGGPVNEQFF	TGTGCCAGCAGCCCCCCGGTAGCGGGGGGCCCGGTTAATGAGCAGTTCTTC
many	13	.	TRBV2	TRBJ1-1	CASSGLLGTEAFF	TGTGCCAGCAGTGGCCTCTTGGGGACTGAAGCTTTCTTT
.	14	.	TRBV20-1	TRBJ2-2	CSARDVADTGELFF	TGCAGTGCTAGAGATGTGGCGGACACCGGGGAGCTGTTTTTT
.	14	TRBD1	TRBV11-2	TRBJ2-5	CASSLRQGKETQYF	TGTGCCAGCAGCTTAAGACAGGGCAAAGAGACCCAGTACTTC
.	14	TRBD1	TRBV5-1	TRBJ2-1	CASSLRQGGDEQFF	TGCGCCAGCAGCCTACGACAGGGGGGCGATGAGCAGTTCTTC
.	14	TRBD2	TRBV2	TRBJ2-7	CASSELAATYEQYF	TGTGCCAGCAGTGAACTAGCGGCAACCTACGAGCAGTACTTC
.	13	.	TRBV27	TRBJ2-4	CASGGHPGDIQYF	TGTGCCAGCGGTGGACACCCTGGAGACATTCAGTACTTC
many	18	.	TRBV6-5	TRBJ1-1	CASSYAPPTVGLNTEAFF	TGTGCCAGCAGTTACGCCCCTCCGACAGTGGGCCTGAACACTGAAGCTTTCTTT
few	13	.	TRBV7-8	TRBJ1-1	CASSLFGNTEAFF	TGTGCCAGCAGCTTATTCGGGAACACTGAAGCTTTCTTT
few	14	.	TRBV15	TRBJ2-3	CATSTRTGTDTQYF	TGTGCCACCAGCACAAGGACAGGCACAGATACGCAGTATTTT
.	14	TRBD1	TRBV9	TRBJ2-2	CASSVDRGTGELFF	TGTGCCAGCAGCGTAGACAGGGGCACCGGGGAGCTGTTTTTT
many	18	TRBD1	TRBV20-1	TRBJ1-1	CSARDGVDRGRLDTEAFF	TGCAGTGCTAGAGATGGGGTGGACAGGGGGCGTTTGGACACTGAAGCTTTCTTT
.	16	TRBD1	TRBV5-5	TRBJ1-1	CASSPEGGTGDTEAFF	TGTGCCAGCAGCCCGGAGGGGGGGACAGGAGACACTGAAGCTTTCTTT
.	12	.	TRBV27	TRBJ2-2	CATSRVAGELFF	TGTGCCACCTCCAGGGTTGCCGGGGAGCTGTTTTTT
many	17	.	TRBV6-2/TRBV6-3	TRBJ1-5	CASRQITGPRSNQPQHF	TGTGCCAGCAGACAAATAACAGGGCCACGCAGCAATCAGCCCCAGCATTTT
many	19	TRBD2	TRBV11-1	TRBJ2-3	CASSRLSGTSGGLVDTQYF	TGTGCCAGCAGCCGCCTCTCCGGGACTAGCGGGGGATTGGTAGATACGCAGTATTTT
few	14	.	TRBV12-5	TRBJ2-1	CASGQPPSGNEQFF	TGTGCTAGTGGTCAACCCCCCAGCGGCAATGAGCAGTTCTTC
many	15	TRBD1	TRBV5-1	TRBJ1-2	CASSKGTASNYGYTF	TGCGCCAGCAGCAAAGGGACAGCATCTAACTATGGCTACACCTTC
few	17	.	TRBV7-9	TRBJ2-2	CASSSLGRQKNTGELFF	TGTGCCAGCAGCTCCCTGGGAAGACAGAAGAACACCGGGGAGCTGTTTTTT
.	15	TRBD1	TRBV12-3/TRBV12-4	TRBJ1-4	CASSLTGDTNEKLFF	TGTGCCAGCAGTCTGACAGGGGACACTAATGAAAAACTGTTTTTT
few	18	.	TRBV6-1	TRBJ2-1	CASSEAVVYRSSYNEQFF	TGTGCCAGCAGTGAAGCCGTAGTCTACCGAAGCTCCTACAATGAGCAGTTCTTC
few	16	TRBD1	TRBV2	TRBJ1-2	CASSEQLRDRRYGYTF	TGTGCCAGCAGTGAACAGTTGAGGGACAGACGCTATGGCTACACCTTC
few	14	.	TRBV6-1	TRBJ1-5	CASSPRGVWGSQHF	TGTGCCAGCAGCCCGAGGGGGGTCTGGGGGTCCCAGCATTTT
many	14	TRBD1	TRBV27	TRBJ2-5	CASSAYRGKETQYF	TGTGCCAGCAGTGCTTACAGGGGGAAAGAGACCCAGTACTTC
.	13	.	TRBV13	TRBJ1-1	CASSLQEPTEAFF	TGTGCCAGCAGCCTACAGGAACCCACTGAAGCTTTCTTT
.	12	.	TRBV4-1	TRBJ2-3	CASSPSADTQYF	TGCGCCAGCAGCCCAAGCGCAGATACGCAGTATTTT
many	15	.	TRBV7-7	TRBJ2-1	CASSSDGSSYNEQFF	TGTGCCAGCAGCTCCGACGGGTCCTCCTACAATGAGCAGTTCTTC
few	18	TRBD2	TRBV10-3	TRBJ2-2	CAISPIGTSDSNTGELFF	TGTGCCATCAGTCCTATCGGGACTAGCGATTCGAACACCGGGGAGCTGTTTTTT
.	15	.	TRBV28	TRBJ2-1	CASTVDSLSYNEQFF	TGTGCCAGCACCGTCGACAGCCTCTCCTACAATGAGCAGTTCTTC
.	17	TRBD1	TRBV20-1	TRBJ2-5	CSARDQKTGEVRKSQYF	TGCAGTGCTAGAGATCAGAAGACAGGGGAGGTTCGGAAGTCCCAGTACTTC
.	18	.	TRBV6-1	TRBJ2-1	CASSLLHPDPSSYNEQFF	TGTGCCAGCAGCCTACTGCACCCCGATCCGAGCTCCTACAATGAGCAGTTCTTC